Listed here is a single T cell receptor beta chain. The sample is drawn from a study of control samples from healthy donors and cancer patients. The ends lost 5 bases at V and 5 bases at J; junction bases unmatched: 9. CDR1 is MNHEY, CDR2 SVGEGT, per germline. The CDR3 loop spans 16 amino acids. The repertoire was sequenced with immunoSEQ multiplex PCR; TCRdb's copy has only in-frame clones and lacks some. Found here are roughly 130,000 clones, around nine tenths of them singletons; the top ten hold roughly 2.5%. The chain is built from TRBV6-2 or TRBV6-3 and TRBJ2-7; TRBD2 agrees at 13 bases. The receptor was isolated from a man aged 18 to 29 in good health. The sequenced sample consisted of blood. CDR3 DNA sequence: TGTGCCAGCAGTCTTCGACGACTAGCGGGAGGAAACGAGCAGTACGTC. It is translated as CASSLRRLAGGNEQYV.